This T cell receptor beta chain emerged from a study of blood T cell repertoires in COVID-19. Study summary: The United States, Italy and Spain provided the acute and convalescent COVID-19 samples. The cDNA or gDNA used as material had been derived from T cells, B-cell-depleted T cells, or PBMCs.

V lost 0 bases and J lost 9, with 6 bases in between. Per the germline V gene, CDR1 is LNHDA and CDR2 is SQIVND (reference sequence). CDR3 length: 12 amino acids. Original processing notes: The assay estimated nucleated cells by amplifying reference gene primers. TCRdb's copy holds only in-frame clones and misses some; the assay was immunoSEQ multiplex PCR. The V and J calls and clone size are taken from that table; D and trimming were inferred from the DNA. The sample has 200,000 to 250,000 clones; roughly 87% are singletons. Sequencing was performed on peripheral blood. This rearrangement joins TRBV19 to TRBJ2-1; D is unresolved. The sequence was obtained from a woman aged 18-30 years who had recovered from COVID-19. CDR3 in DNA: TGTGCCAGTAGTATAGACCGGGTTGAGCAGTTCTTC. It yields the protein CASSIDRVEQFF.